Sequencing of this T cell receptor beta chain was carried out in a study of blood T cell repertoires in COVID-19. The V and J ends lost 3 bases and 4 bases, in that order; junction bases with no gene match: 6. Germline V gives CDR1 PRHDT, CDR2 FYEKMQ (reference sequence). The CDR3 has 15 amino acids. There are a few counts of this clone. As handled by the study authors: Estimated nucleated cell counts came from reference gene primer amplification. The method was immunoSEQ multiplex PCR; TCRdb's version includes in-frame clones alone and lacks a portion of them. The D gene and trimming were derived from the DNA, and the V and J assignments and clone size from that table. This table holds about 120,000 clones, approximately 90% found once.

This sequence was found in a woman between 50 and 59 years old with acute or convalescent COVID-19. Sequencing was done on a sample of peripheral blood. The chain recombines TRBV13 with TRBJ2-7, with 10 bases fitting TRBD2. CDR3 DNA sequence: TGTGCCAGCAGCTTCGGGCTAGCGGGGGCGTACGAGCAGTACTTC. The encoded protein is CASSFGLAGAYEQYF. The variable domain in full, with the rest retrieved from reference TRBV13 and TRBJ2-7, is AAGVIQSPRHLIKEKRETATLKCYPIPRHDTVYWYQQGPGQDPQFLISFYEKMQSDKGSIPDRFSAQQFSDYHSELNMSSLELGDSALYFCASSFGLAGAYEQYFGPGTRLTVT.